This TCR beta chain was sequenced for a study of cytomegalovirus exposure and HLA in healthy donors. V shed 5 bases, J shed 6 bases, and the junction held 7 bases outside the gene matches. Germline V lookup: CDR1 SGHRS, CDR2 YFSETQ. The CDR3 runs 14 residues. 13 Jbeta primers and 60 Vbeta primers were used for the PCR. Some clones are missing from TCRdb's copy, which holds only in-frame ones; the method was immunoSEQ multiplex PCR. Of over 110,000 clones in the sample, about 84% were seen once. The source of this sequence is a woman aged 40-49 years in good health and CMV-seropositive. Sequencing was carried out using PBMCs. The rearrangement links TRBV5-1 to TRBJ2-5, with 10 bases lining up with TRBD1. Here the CDR3 reads CASRTGQGQKTQYF. The CDR3 coding sequence is TGCGCCAGCAGAACGGGACAGGGGCAAAAGACCCAGTACTTC. Variable domain in full (rest from reference TRBV5-1 and TRBJ2-5): KAGVTQTPRYLIKTRGQQVTLSCSPISGHRSVSWYQQTPGQGLQFLFEYFSETQRNKGNFPGRFSGRQFSNSRSEMNVSTLELGDSALYLCASRTGQGQKTQYFGPGTRLLVL.